Following are 29 T cell receptor beta chains from one sample sequenced in a study of T cell responses to AZD1222 COVID-19 vaccine. Libraries were prepared by immunoSEQ multiplex PCR; TCRdb keeps only in-frame clonotypes and omits some of them. The data show about 120,000 clones, 90% seen once. The source material was peripheral blood, sampled 28 days after the second dose of the MenACWY control vaccine. These receptors all stem from an adult who received the MenACWY meningococcal vaccine as a control.

This clone was picked up one time. The J gene is TRBJ2-3, the V gene TRBV5-5; unclear D gene. The CDR3 runs 15 residues. Germline V gene data show CDR1 as SGHKS and CDR2 as YYEKEE (reference sequence). Trimming left V 0 bases short and J 0 bases short, with 8 bases between. DNA for the CDR3: TGTGCCAGCAGCTTGGGGGAAACTAGCACAGATACGCAGTATTTT. Protein product: CASSLGETSTDTQYF.

V gene TRBV2 combines with J gene TRBJ2-4; no reliable D call. This CDR3 spans 14 amino acids. The germline CDR1 and CDR2 sequences are SNHLY and FYNNEI. Trimming removed 2 bases at V and 2 bases at J, with 7 bases between. This CDR3 reads CASSELRSKNIQYF. CDR3 nucleotide sequence: TGTGCCAGCAGTGAACTCAGGTCCAAAAACATTCAGTACTTC.

The sample holds a few counts of this clone. The chain links TRBV6-5 to TRBJ1-2; perhaps TRBD1 as D (6 bases). The CDR3 runs to 11 residues. The V end was cut by 6 bases, the J end by 8 bases, with 10 bases between. Germline V gives CDR1 MNHEY, CDR2 SVGAGI. CDR3 protein: CASSFQGGYTF. The CDR3 region has the DNA TGTGCCAGCAGCTTCCAGGGGGGCTACACCTTC.

The count of this clone is one. J is TRBJ2-2 and V is TRBV9, with 7 positions matching TRBD2. The J segment lost 3 bases and the V segment lost 3 bases, leaving 5 bases of the junction unmatched. Germline V gives CDR1 SGDLS, CDR2 YYNGEE. The CDR3 is 15 residues long. CDR3 loop: CASSGLAIDTGELFF. The CDR3 nucleotides are TGTGCCAGCAGCGGACTAGCAATCGACACCGGGGAGCTGTTTTTT.

The rearrangement links TRBV11-2 to TRBJ2-7; possibly TRBD1 or TRBD2 for D (6 bases each). Trimming shortened V by 1 base and J by 5 bases, and 12 bases separated the two germline ends. This CDR3 is 14 amino acids long. Germline V gene lookup returns CDR1 SGHAT and CDR2 FQNNGV. The CDR3 DNA reads TGTGCCAGCAGCTTAGGGGAAGGGGGGCACGAGCAGTACGTC. This codes for CASSLGEGGHEQYV.

This clone was detected only once. The chain has TRBV6-5 and TRBJ1-1; 8 nucleotides match TRBD1. This CDR3 has 15 residues. Per the germline V gene, CDR1 is MNHEY and CDR2 is SVGAGI. With V trimmed by 4 bases and J by 1 base, 5 bases remained unmatched. The CDR3 DNA reads as TGTGCCAGCAGTTTGACAGGGGCCGCGAACACTGAAGCTTTCTTT. It is translated as CASSLTGAANTEAFF.

In its sample, this clone was seen many times. The V and J genes are TRBV5-8 and TRBJ2-2; 8 bases are shared with TRBD1. The CDR3 loop spans 16 amino acids. V lost 3 bases to trimming and J lost 4 bases; unmatched junction nucleotides: 8. Germline V lookup: CDR1 SGHTS, CDR2 YDEGEE. For the CDR3, the DNA is TGTGCCAGCAGCTCCGACAGGGGAGCTGGCACCGGGGAGCTGTTTTTT. Residues: CASSSDRGAGTGELFF.

V and J are TRBV24-1 and TRBJ2-4; 11 bases are shared with TRBD2. This CDR3 spans 16 amino acids. V was pared by 4 bases and J by 7 bases, with 8 bases of the junction left unmatched. Germline CDR1 is KGHDR and CDR2 is SFDVKD. CDR3 bases: TGTGCCACCAGTGACACCCGGCTAGCGGGGGGTAACATTCAGTACTTC. It codes for CATSDTRLAGGNIQYF.

The gene calls are TRBV10-1 and TRBJ2-1, with 8 bases lining up with TRBD1. V lost 6 bases and J lost 11; bases outside the gene matches: 12. The CDR3 is 14 amino acids. The germline V gene encodes CDR1 WNHNN and CDR2 SYGVQD (reference sequence). The CDR3 here is CASSKGQGISQQFF. CDR3 nucleotides: TGCGCCAGCAGCAAAGGACAGGGCATCTCCCAGCAGTTCTTC.

The rearrangement links TRBV28 to TRBJ2-3, with 9 bases identical to TRBD2. The CDR3 sequence is 18 residues long. Germline CDR1 MDHEN, CDR2 SYDVKM. Trimming took 6 bases from V and 5 from J; bases not matched to a gene: 18. The CDR3 DNA reads as TGTGCCAGCAGCCCGGGGATAGCGGGGGTGCAAGGGGTAGATACGCAGTATTTT. This encodes CASSPGIAGVQGVDTQYF.

This chain links TRBV15 with TRBJ2-7; TRBD1 agrees at 10 bases. V shed 5 bases and J 5 bases; nucleotides not matched to a gene: 6. This CDR3 is built from 14 residues. In germline, CDR1 is LNHNV, CDR2 YYDKDF (reference sequence). The CDR3 region is CATSSRDRGHEQYF. The CDR3 DNA is TGTGCCACCAGCTCTCGGGACAGGGGCCACGAGCAGTACTTC.

V and J are TRBV6-5 and TRBJ2-7; D not certain. V was clipped by 6 bases and J by 4 bases, with 7 bases between them. The CDR3 has 11 amino acids. Germline V gives CDR1 MNHEY, CDR2 SVGAGI. CDR3 amino acids: CASRALYEQYF. The CDR3 DNA follows: TGTGCCAGCAGGGCCTTATACGAGCAGTACTTC.

The CDR3 nucleotides are TGTGCCAGCAGCCAAACGGGGGCTGGGGCCAACGTCCTGACTTTC. Its translation is CASSQTGAGANVLTF. The genes are TRBV6-5 and TRBJ2-6, with a weak D call TRBD2 (6 bases). The CDR3 covers 15 residues. The germline V gene encodes CDR1 MNHEY and CDR2 SVGAGI. V lost 6 bases, J lost 2 bases, and 11 bases lay in between.

V and J are TRBV18 and TRBJ2-7; D gene uncertain. The CDR3 extends over 11 amino acids. Trimming cost V 3 bases and J 3 bases, with 3 bases left between them. CDR1 and CDR2 (germline): KGHSH, LQKENI. This CDR3 is CASSPDYEQYF. The CDR3, as DNA: TGTGCCAGCTCACCCGACTACGAGCAGTACTTC.

V gene TRBV18 combines with J gene TRBJ1-4; 8 bases match TRBD1. Losses at the gene ends were 1 base for V and 5 bases for J; bases not matched to a gene: 3. Germline V gene data show CDR1 as KGHSH and CDR2 as LQKENI. The CDR3 contains 15 residues. The DNA of the CDR3 is TGTGCCAGCTCACCACAGGGACAGGTCAATGAAAAACTGTTTTTT. Amino acid sequence: CASSPQGQVNEKLFF.

The genes are TRBV19 and TRBJ2-2; D uncertain. V lost 3 bases and J lost 3, with 8 bases in between. The CDR3 has 14 residues. The V gene's germline CDR1 is LNHDA and CDR2 SQIVND (reference sequence). This chain's CDR3 is CASSMLLDTGELFF. CDR3 sequence (DNA): TGTGCCAGTAGTATGCTCCTGGACACCGGGGAGCTGTTTTTT.

The chain employs TRBV7-3 and TRBJ1-1; D is possibly TRBD1 (5 bases). V lost 0 bases, J lost 6 bases, and 11 bases lay in between. Germline assignment: CDR1 SGHTA and CDR2 FQGTGA. The CDR3 has 14 residues. CDR3 in DNA: TGTGCCAGCAGCTTAACGAGAGACAGATCTGAAGCTTTCTTT. Translating gives CASSLTRDRSEAFF. Complete variable domain (other parts from reference TRBV7-3 and TRBJ1-1): GAGVSQTPSNKVTEKGKYVELRCDPISGHTALYWYRQSLGQGPEFLIYFQGTGAADDSGLPNDRFFAVRPEGSVSTLKIQRTERGDSAVYLCASSLTRDRSEAFFGQGTRLTVV.

This clone appeared a few times. This chain joins TRBV6-6 and TRBJ2-3; no clear D gene. V lost 0 bases and J 0 bases, leaving 4 bases between the germline ends. This CDR3 is 14 amino acids long. Germline CDR1 is MNHNY and CDR2 is SVGAGI (reference sequence). In nucleotides, the CDR3 is TGTGCCAGCAGTTACTCCCTTAGCACAGATACGCAGTATTTT. Protein product: CASSYSLSTDTQYF.

The chain is built from TRBV2 and TRBJ1-1; 10 bases are a match to TRBD1. Trimming at V came to 8 bases and at J to 5 bases, leaving 11 bases not matched to a gene. This CDR3 has 15 residues. CDR1 is SNHLY and CDR2 is FYNNEI in the germline V gene. For the CDR3, the DNA is TGTGCCAGCCAACACAGGGACAGGGGTGGAACTGAAGCTTTCTTT. This encodes CASQHRDRGGTEAFF.

This chain links TRBV28 with TRBJ1-5, with D possibly being TRBD1 (5 bases). CDR3 length equals 16 residues. Deletions cut 5 bases from V and 7 bases from J, with 21 bases between. CDR1 MDHEN and CDR2 SYDVKM come from the germline V gene. The CDR3 reads CASSLTLPSGDQPQHF. CDR3 bases: TGTGCCAGCAGTCTTACCCTCCCCTCGGGGGACCAGCCCCAGCATTTT. Full variable domain (outside the CDR3, taken from reference TRBV28 and TRBJ1-5): DVKVTQSSRYLVKRTGEKVFLECVQDMDHENMFWYRQDPGLGLRLIYFSYDVKMKEKGDIPEGYSVSREKKERFSLILESASTNQTSMYLCASSLTLPSGDQPQHFGDGTRLSIL.

V is TRBV23-1 and J is TRBJ1-2, with D unresolved. TRBV23-1 is reported as an ORF; its role is uncertain. The length of the CDR3 is 12 residues. V was pared by 6 bases and J by 8 bases, with 13 bases between. The CDR3, as DNA: TGCGCCAGCAGACCCGACATATTAGGCTACACCTTC. This sequence encodes CASRPDILGYTF.

As to this clone: The DNA is omitted, as the CDR3 cannot be located on it reliably, and the CDR3 follows TCRdb's listing. The chain recombines TRBV21-1 with TRBJ2-7. TRBV21-1 is shown as a pseudogene. Both ends counted, the CDR3 spans 13 residues. CDR3 protein: CASIWGMGSEQYF.

The J gene is TRBJ1-1, the V gene TRBV6-1, with unresolved D. The CDR3 covers 14 residues. V was pared by 3 bases and J by 1 base, with 9 bases between. Germline V lookup: CDR1 MNHNS, CDR2 SASEGT. The CDR3 protein is CASSDLGSNTEAFF. As DNA, the CDR3 is TGTGCCAGCAGTGATCTGGGATCGAACACTGAAGCTTTCTTT.

This clone was recorded only once. The CDR3 sequence is CATLAGGGNEQFF. CDR3 DNA: TGTGCCACCTTAGCGGGAGGAGGGAATGAGCAGTTCTTC. This sequence joins TRBV6-6 and TRBJ2-1; 10 bases agree with TRBD2. CDR1 MNHNY and CDR2 SVGAGI come from the germline V gene (reference sequence). V was clipped by 10 bases and J by 7 bases; unmatched bases: 7. CDR3 length: 13 amino acids.

V is TRBV5-1 and J is TRBJ2-1, with 10 bases matching TRBD2. Losses at the gene ends were 4 bases for V and 1 base for J; bases not matched to a gene: 2. The CDR3 is made up of 15 amino acids. The germline gives CDR1 SGHRS, CDR2 YFSETQ. CDR3 amino acids: CASSLLAGSYNEQFF. The CDR3 DNA sequence: TGCGCCAGCAGCCTACTAGCGGGGTCCTACAATGAGCAGTTCTTC.

As concerns this clone: The sample holds other DNA sequences that translate to the same CDR3. The chain couples TRBV7-2 to TRBJ1-2; unclear D gene. The V end was cut by 3 bases, the J end by 1 base, with 6 bases between. This CDR3 is built from 13 residues. Germline CDR1 reads SGHTA; CDR2 reads FQGNSA. Written as DNA, the CDR3 is TGTGCCAGCAGCTTGGATCTTAACTATGGCTACACCTTC. Protein: CASSLDLNYGYTF.

The chain employs TRBV7-2 and TRBJ2-7, with 9 bases lining up with TRBD2. From germline, CDR1 is SGHTA and CDR2 FQGNSA. The CDR3 spans 18 residues. After removal of 2 bases from V and 2 bases from J, the junction contained 13 bases not matched to a gene. The CDR3, as DNA: TGTGCCAGCAGCTTATTTCCAGCGGGAGGCACCGGGCCCTACGAGCAGTACTTC. Its translation: CASSLFPAGGTGPYEQYF.

The V call is TRBV28, the J call TRBJ1-2; 7 bases line up with TRBD1. Germline trimming cut 6 bases from V and 5 bases from J; bases unmatched to any gene: 15. This CDR3 is 16 amino acids long. Germline CDR1 and CDR2: MDHEN and SYDVKM. The CDR3 region is CASSGDRDRTIYGYTF. The DNA of the CDR3 is TGTGCCAGCAGCGGGGATCGGGACAGAACGATTTATGGCTACACCTTC.

This clone was counted once. The chain combines TRBV6-2 or TRBV6-3 with TRBJ2-1; D ambiguous. Germline assignment: CDR1 MNHEY and CDR2 SVGEGT. Trimming took 2 bases from V and 0 from J, leaving 5 bases between them. CDR3 length equals 14 residues. This CDR3 is CASSYTSSYNEQFF. CDR3 nucleotides: TGTGCCAGCAGTTACACGAGCTCCTACAATGAGCAGTTCTTC.